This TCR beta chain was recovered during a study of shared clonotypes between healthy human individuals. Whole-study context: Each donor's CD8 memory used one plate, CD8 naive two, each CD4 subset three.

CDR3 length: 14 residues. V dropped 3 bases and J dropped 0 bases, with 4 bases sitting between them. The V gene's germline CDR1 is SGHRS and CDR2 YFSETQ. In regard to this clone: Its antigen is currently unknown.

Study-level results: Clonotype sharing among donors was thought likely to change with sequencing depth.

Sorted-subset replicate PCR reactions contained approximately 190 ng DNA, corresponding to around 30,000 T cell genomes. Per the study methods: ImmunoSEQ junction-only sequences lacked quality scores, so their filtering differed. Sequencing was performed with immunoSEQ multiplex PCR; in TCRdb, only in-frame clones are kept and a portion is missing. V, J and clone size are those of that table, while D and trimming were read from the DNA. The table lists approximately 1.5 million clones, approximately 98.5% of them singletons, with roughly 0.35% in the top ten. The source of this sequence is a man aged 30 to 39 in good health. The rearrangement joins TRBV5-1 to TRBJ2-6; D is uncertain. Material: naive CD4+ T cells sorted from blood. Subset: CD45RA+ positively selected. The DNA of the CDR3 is TGCGCCAGCAGCTGGTCCTCTGGGGCCAACGTCCTGACTTTC. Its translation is CASSWSSGANVLTF.